Sequencing of this TCR beta chain was carried out in a study of blood T cell repertoires in COVID-19. Whole-study context: COVID-19 samples, acute and convalescent, were from the United States, Italy and Spain. Sample material is recorded as cDNA or gDNA derived from T cells, B-cell-depleted T cells, or PBMCs.

From germline, CDR1 is SEHNR and CDR2 FQNEAQ (reference sequence). The V and J ends lost 5 bases and 1 base respectively, with 12 bases between them. There are 15 residues in the CDR3. Enrolled through a virtual design, the participants were between 18 and 89 years of age and came from some 26 US areas. Cohorts were determined from participant-reported clinical history. The data were produced by immunoSEQ multiplex PCR, yet TCRdb's version contains in-frame clones alone and is incomplete. The sample carries around 170,000 clones, under 90% recorded once. Sequenced: PBMCs or T cells enriched from blood (not recorded which). This TCR derives from a middle-aged man who had recovered from COVID-19. The chain links TRBV7-9 to TRBJ2-1; TRBD2 might be the D (5 bases). Here the CDR3 DNA reads TGTGCCAGCAGCCGATTAACGGGGTCCTACAATGAGCAGTTCTTC. Translation: CASSRLTGSYNEQFF. Filled out from reference TRBV7-9 and TRBJ2-1, the complete variable domain reads DTGVSQNPRHKITKRGQNVTFRCDPISEHNRLYWYRQTLGQGPEFLTYFQNEAQLEKSRLLSDRFSAERPKGSFSTLEIQRTEQGDSAMYLCASSRLTGSYNEQFFGPGTRLTVL.